This T cell receptor (beta chain) is from a study of T cell changes during pregnancy in multiple sclerosis. The CDR3 is 13 residues long. The V end lost 3 bases, the J end lost 1 base, and 6 bases lay between the germline ends. The V gene's germline CDR1 is LNHDA and CDR2 SQIVND (reference sequence). Profiled with immunoSEQ multiplex PCR; TCRdb holds only in-frame clones, not every one. The table includes under 100,000 clones, about 95% detected once. This clonotype originated in a female donor with multiple sclerosis, enrolled in a pregnancy study. This material consisted of peripheral blood, taken in the second trimester of pregnancy. The rearrangement uses TRBV19 and TRBJ1-1; D remains ambiguous. CDR3 nucleotide sequence: TGTGCCAGTAGTATCGACACGAACACTGAAGCTTTCTTT. It encodes CASSIDTNTEAFF.